The 13 T cell receptor beta chains listed next were all sequenced from one sample in a study of graft-versus-host responses after intestinal transplantation. Generated by immunoSEQ multiplex PCR, the TCRdb table keeps only in-frame clones and is missing some. This sample has about 45,000 clones, with more than 85% found just once. This sample comprised PBMCs, obtained 524 days after transplant. The receptor set was obtained from a human patient who received an intestinal transplant, so some T cells may come from the graft donor.

The V gene is TRBV4-1, the J gene TRBJ2-7; the match to TRBD1 covers 7 bases. The germline V gene has CDR1 MGHRA and CDR2 YSYEKL. The trim removed 2 bases at V and 3 bases at J, leaving 4 bases unmatched. This CDR3 contains 14 residues. CDR3 nucleotide sequence: TGCGCCAGCAGCCAACTGACAGGGAACTACGAGCAGTACTTC. This encodes CASSQLTGNYEQYF.

This sequence joins TRBV6-1 and TRBJ1-2, with D unclear. Germline V gives CDR1 MNHNS, CDR2 SASEGT. V lost 4 bases and J 6 bases, leaving 12 bases between the germline ends. This CDR3 has 13 amino acids. The CDR3 loop is CASSVGRVDGYTF. The DNA of the CDR3 is TGTGCCAGCAGTGTCGGGAGGGTTGATGGCTACACCTTC.

The chain combines TRBV28 with TRBJ2-7; 9 bases fit TRBD1. CDR3 size: 15 residues. The trim removed 5 bases at V and 5 bases at J, leaving 10 bases unmatched. Germline CDR1 is MDHEN and CDR2 is SYDVKM. The CDR3 protein is CASSNQQGAWNEQYF. In DNA, the CDR3 is TGTGCCAGCAGTAACCAACAGGGGGCATGGAACGAGCAGTACTTC.

This clone has a single count. The chain is built from TRBV28 and TRBJ2-3; 7 nucleotides match TRBD2. The CDR3 sequence is 16 residues long. V was clipped by 5 bases and J by 0 bases; unmatched bases: 8. Per germline, CDR1 MDHEN and CDR2 SYDVKM. The CDR3 is CASSPGTTFSTDTQYF. The CDR3 DNA follows: TGTGCCAGCAGTCCCGGGACTACCTTCAGCACAGATACGCAGTATTTT.

V and J are TRBV7-3 and TRBJ1-1; TRBD1 aligns across 8 bases. V lost 5 bases, J lost 3 bases, and 2 bases stayed unmatched. The V gene's germline CDR1 is SGHTA and CDR2 FQGTGA. The CDR3 is 13 residues long. In nucleotides, the CDR3 is TGTGCCAGCAGCCCGACAGGGGACACTGAAGCTTTCTTT. Translated, it gives CASSPTGDTEAFF.

The V call is TRBV6-1, the J call TRBJ1-6; D perhaps matches TRBD1 (5 bases). The ends were cut back, 4 bases at V and 5 bases at J, with 15 bases in the middle. Germline V gene sequence: CDR1 MNHNS, CDR2 SASEGT. The CDR3 has 16 amino acids. CDR3 in DNA: TGTGCCAGCAGTGCGCTAGCGGGACTGAATAATTCACCCCTCCACTTT. This codes for CASSALAGLNNSPLHF.

This sequence joins TRBV5-1 and TRBJ2-3; D gene uncertain. The CDR3 is made up of 12 amino acids. Germline CDR1 and CDR2: SGHRS and YFSETQ. Trimming pared 0 bases from V and 4 bases from J, leaving 3 bases between. Here the CDR3 DNA reads TGCGCCAGCAGCTTGGCCGCAGATACGCAGTATTTT. Protein sequence: CASSLAADTQYF.

This clone came up a few times. The rearrangement joins TRBV10-2 to TRBJ2-1; TRBD2 agrees at 14 bases. This CDR3 is built from 17 residues. The germline gives CDR1 WSHSY, CDR2 SAAADI. With 0 bases clipped from V and 4 bases from J, the junction kept 2 bases outside the gene matches. This CDR3 is CASSESGLAGVYNEQFF. The CDR3 DNA follows: TGCGCCAGCAGTGAGTCGGGACTAGCGGGAGTTTACAATGAGCAGTTCTTC.

This sequence joins TRBV18 and TRBJ2-7, with unresolved D. The V gene lost 2 bases and the J gene lost 1 base, with 9 bases spanning the gap. CDR1 is KGHSH, CDR2 LQKENI, per germline. CDR3 length: 14 amino acids. The DNA for the CDR3 is TGTGCCAGCTCACCAGGTTTGTGGTCCTACGAGCAGTACTTC. Its translation is CASSPGLWSYEQYF.

The V and J genes are TRBV6-5 and TRBJ1-1, with D uncertain. Germline assignment: CDR1 MNHEY and CDR2 SVGAGI. This CDR3 has 12 residues. Trimming cost V 6 bases and J 6 bases, with 11 bases left between them. Here the CDR3 reads CASSPVGAEAFF. CDR3 sequence (DNA): TGTGCCAGCAGCCCCGTAGGAGCTGAAGCTTTCTTT.

The chain employs TRBV19 and TRBJ1-2, with TRBD1 matching 9 bases. This CDR3 comprises 15 residues. The germline V gene has CDR1 LNHDA and CDR2 SQIVND (reference sequence). With V trimmed by 1 base and J by 5 bases, 5 bases remained unmatched. The DNA of the CDR3 is TGTGCCAGTAGTATAGGGTCACAGGGGGCGTATGGCTACACCTTC. Translation gives CASSIGSQGAYGYTF. The full variable domain, its missing parts supplied by reference TRBV19 and TRBJ1-2, is DGGITQSPKYLFRKEGQNVTLSCEQNLNHDAMYWYRQDPGQGLRLIYYSQIVNDFQKGDIAEGYSVSREKKESFPLTVTSAQKNPTAFYLCASSIGSQGAYGYTFGSGTRLTVV.

The chain links TRBV4-1 to TRBJ2-7, with D uncertain. Trimming left V 0 bases short and J 3 bases short, with 6 bases between. Germline-derived CDR1 and CDR2 are MGHRA and YSYEKL. The CDR3 sequence is 13 residues long. CDR3 region: CASSQDYSYEQYF. As DNA, the CDR3 is TGCGCCAGCAGCCAAGATTATAGCTACGAGCAGTACTTC.

The V gene is TRBV7-2, the J gene TRBJ2-3, with D unresolved. Germline V gene sequence: CDR1 SGHTA, CDR2 FQGNSA. V was trimmed by 1 base and J by 0 bases, leaving 11 bases between them. The CDR3 runs to 16 residues. The CDR3 region is CASSLGLATSTDTQYF. The CDR3 coding sequence is TGTGCCAGCAGCTTAGGGCTCGCTACTAGCACAGATACGCAGTATTTT.